One and the same sample provided the 25 T cell receptor beta chains below, sequenced in a study of CD8 T cells in Susac syndrome. Random hexamers served to reverse transcribe about 0.45 to 1 ug RNA. TCRdb itself ran the immunoSEQ multiplex PCR reads through MiXCR, one entry per CDR3 protein. This sample has 140,000 to 150,000 distinct CDR3 sequences, with about 95% found just once. Sequencing used CD4+ T cells from PBMCs. The receptors derive from a human donor with multiple sclerosis.

The chain is built from TRBV18 and TRBJ2-7, with D possibly being TRBD1 or TRBD2 (5 bases each). Germline V gives CDR1 KGHSH, CDR2 LQKENI. V was cut by 2 bases and J by 8 bases, with 13 bases left in between. This CDR3 region has 13 residues. CDR3 region: CASSPAEGLQQYF. The CDR3 DNA follows: TGTGCCAGCTCACCAGCAGAGGGGCTTCAGCAGTACTTC.

The genes are TRBV20-1 and TRBJ2-3, with D possibly being TRBD1 (6 bases). V gave up 0 bases and J gave up 0 bases, with 22 bases separating them. This CDR3 comprises 19 residues. The germline V gene encodes CDR1 DFQATT and CDR2 SNEGSKA (reference sequence). The CDR3 nucleotides are TGCAGTGCTAGAGACATTGGGAAACCGGGACACATTAGCACAGATACGCAGTATTTT. Its translation: CSARDIGKPGHISTDTQYF.

This chain links TRBV15 with TRBJ1-1; D is unresolved. CDR1 and CDR2 (germline): LNHNV, YYDKDF (reference sequence). This CDR3 contains 13 residues. Trimming left V 5 bases short and J 4 bases short, with 11 bases between. The DNA of the CDR3 is TGTGCCACCAGCGTGGGCCGGAGCACTGAAGCTTTCTTT. This translates into CATSVGRSTEAFF.

The V gene is TRBV9, the J gene TRBJ2-3; 10 bases agree with TRBD2. The CDR3 has 15 amino acids. Germline trimming cut 1 base from V and 3 bases from J; bases unmatched to any gene: 2. Germline V CDR1 and CDR2: SGDLS, YYNGEE. CDR3 in amino acids: CASSVTSGMTDTQYF. The CDR3 bases are TGTGCCAGCAGCGTAACTAGCGGGATGACAGATACGCAGTATTTT.

V gene TRBV12-3 or TRBV12-4 combines with J gene TRBJ2-4; the D gene is possibly TRBD2 (5 bases). Trimming shortened V by 6 bases and J by 8 bases, and 14 bases separated the two germline ends. The CDR3 is made up of 13 amino acids. The CDR3 region has the DNA TGTGCCAGCAGCCGCCGAGGAGGAGACATTCAGTACTTC. Residues: CASSRRGGDIQYF.

J is TRBJ1-5 and V is TRBV30; possibly TRBD1 for D (5 bases). The CDR3 length is 13 residues. CDR1 and CDR2 (germline): GTSNPN, SVGIG (reference sequence). The germline V and J ends were trimmed by 0 bases and 7 bases, with 10 bases remaining between them. CDR3 amino acids: CAWSVRAGQPQHF. The CDR3, as DNA: TGTGCCTGGAGTGTCAGGGCCGGGCAGCCCCAGCATTTT.

This clonotype was recorded once. The CDR3 loop reads CATSDQGQGGNYNEQFF. The CDR3 coding sequence is TGTGCCACCAGTGACCAGGGACAGGGGGGGAACTACAATGAGCAGTTCTTC. The chain links TRBV24-1 to TRBJ2-1, with 11 nucleotides matching TRBD1. Germline CDR1 KGHDR, CDR2 SFDVKD. The V gene end was trimmed by 4 bases and the J gene end by 3 bases; junction bases not matched to a gene: 7. This CDR3 is built from 17 residues.

This clonotype came up once. The chain combines TRBV29-1 with TRBJ2-5; D is perhaps TRBD1 (7 bases). V was trimmed by 5 bases and J by 3 bases, leaving 13 bases between them. CDR1 SQVTM and CDR2 ANQGSEA come from the germline V gene. This CDR3 spans 13 amino acids. CDR3 sequence: CSVSGGIEETQYF. CDR3 DNA sequence: TGCAGCGTTTCAGGGGGGATCGAAGAGACCCAGTACTTC.

This clonotype is a singleton in its sample. The chain couples TRBV9 to TRBJ2-1, with 12 bases matching TRBD2. With V trimmed by 4 bases and J by 0 bases, 11 bases remained unmatched. The CDR3 has 19 residues. Germline V gives CDR1 SGDLS, CDR2 YYNGEE. CDR3 protein: CASSPTTSGGLSSYNEQFF. CDR3 coding DNA: TGTGCCAGCAGCCCTACTACTAGCGGGGGGCTAAGCTCCTACAATGAGCAGTTCTTC.

The chain carries TRBV7-8 and TRBJ2-7; 13 nucleotides agree with TRBD2. The J segment lost 2 bases and the V segment lost 5 bases, leaving 6 bases of the junction unmatched. The germline V gene has CDR1 SGHVS and CDR2 FQNEAQ. This CDR3 contains 16 residues. The CDR3 region has the DNA TGTGCCAGCAGCGGACCGGGACTAGCGGGGACCTACGAGCAGTACTTC. Translation: CASSGPGLAGTYEQYF.

The gene calls are TRBV5-1 and TRBJ2-1; D not resolved. The CDR3 spans 16 residues. In germline, CDR1 is SGHRS, CDR2 YFSETQ. V dropped 0 bases and J dropped 10 bases, with 20 bases sitting between them. The CDR3 DNA sequence: TGCGCCAGCAGCTTGGGTTTGGTAGCCTACAGCAAAGAGCAGTTCTTC. This gives the protein CASSLGLVAYSKEQFF.

In DNA, the CDR3 is TGCAGTGCTAGTACCCCTCGTGGTAATGAAAAACTGTTTTTT. Protein sequence: CSASTPRGNEKLFF. The chain carries TRBV20-1 and TRBJ1-4; no clear D. This CDR3 spans 14 amino acids. Germline V lookup: CDR1 DFQATT, CDR2 SNEGSKA (reference sequence). Trimming took 3 bases from V and 4 from J, leaving 12 bases between them.

This rearrangement joins TRBV20-1 to TRBJ1-2; 9 bases map to TRBD1. This CDR3 contains 12 residues. The V segment lost 6 bases and the J segment 5 bases; nucleotides outside the gene matches: 4. CDR1 is DFQATT, CDR2 SNEGSKA, per germline (reference sequence). The CDR3 nucleotides are TGCAGTGCCTGGACAGGGGAATATGGCTACACCTTC. This encodes CSAWTGEYGYTF.

The chain links TRBV30 to TRBJ1-6; no clear D. CDR1 GTSNPN and CDR2 SVGIG come from the germline V gene (reference sequence). Trimming removed 0 bases at V and 10 bases at J, with 4 bases between. The length of the CDR3 is 11 residues. The CDR3 DNA follows: TGTGCCTGGAGTGTGAGCTCACCCCTCCACTTT. This gives the protein CAWSVSSPLHF. Looking up the rest from reference TRBV30 and TRBJ1-6 gives the full variable domain: SQTIHQWPATLVQPVGSPLSLECTVEGTSNPNLYWYRQAAGRGLQLLFYSVGIGQISSEVPQNLSASRPQDRQFILSSKKLLLSDSGFYLCAWSVSSPLHFGNGTRLTVT.

The sample holds one count of this clonotype. The chain joins TRBV29-1 to TRBJ1-1, with TRBD1 as a possible D gene (6 bases). CDR1 and CDR2 (germline): SQVTM, ANQGSEA. Trimming left V 5 bases short and J 9 bases short, with 13 bases between. This CDR3 region has 11 residues. The CDR3 coding sequence is TGCAGCGTTTGGGGGGCGGATCAAGCTTTCTTT. Its protein is CSVWGADQAFF. Filled out from reference TRBV29-1 and TRBJ1-1, the complete variable domain reads SAVISQKPSRDICQRGTSLTIQCQVDSQVTMMFWYRQQPGQSLTLIATANQGSEATYESGFVIDKFPISRPNLTFSTLTVSNMSPEDSSIYLCSVWGADQAFFGQGTRLTVV.

The chain recombines TRBV6-5 with TRBJ1-2; no definite D call. This CDR3 contains 12 residues. Germline V gives CDR1 MNHEY, CDR2 SVGAGI. V lost 6 bases and J lost 4, with 9 bases in between. The CDR3 bases are TGTGCCAGCAGCTCCCCAACCTATGGCTACACCTTC. Residues: CASSSPTYGYTF.

The V call is TRBV18, the J call TRBJ2-7; 12 nucleotides agree with TRBD1. Germline values: CDR1 KGHSH, CDR2 LQKENI. Losses at the gene ends were 3 bases for V and 6 bases for J; bases not matched to a gene: 9. The CDR3 is 16 amino acids. Written as DNA, the CDR3 is TGTGCCAGCTCACCCAGGACGGGGACAGGGGGCCCCGAGCAGTACTTC. This encodes CASSPRTGTGGPEQYF.

This sequence joins TRBV30 and TRBJ2-3; no definite D call. The CDR3 covers 11 residues. Trimming took 0 bases from V and 6 from J, leaving 4 bases between them. Per the germline V gene, CDR1 is GTSNPN and CDR2 is SVGIG (reference sequence). The CDR3 protein is CAWSVSDTQYF. CDR3 coding DNA: TGTGCCTGGAGTGTTTCGGATACGCAGTATTTT.

This clonotype showed up just a few times. V gene TRBV6-5 combines with J gene TRBJ2-1, with D uncertain. The CDR3 extends over 12 amino acids. V lost 2 bases and J lost 7, with 6 bases in between. Germline V gene lookup returns CDR1 MNHEY and CDR2 SVGAGI. In DNA, the CDR3 is TGTGCCAGCAGTTACGGGGTTAATGAGCAGTTCTTC. This codes for CASSYGVNEQFF.

V is TRBV20-1 and J is TRBJ2-7; unclear D gene. Trimming stripped 6 bases from V and 3 bases from J, with 6 bases between. The CDR3 totals 10 residues. From germline, CDR1 is DFQATT and CDR2 SNEGSKA (reference sequence). This CDR3 reads CSAEDYEQYF. CDR3 nucleotides: TGCAGTGCCGAGGACTACGAGCAGTACTTC.

The chain's CDR3 is CASSPDRDKNIQYF. The CDR3 bases are TGTGCCAGCTCACCGGACAGGGACAAAAACATTCAGTACTTC. This chain links TRBV18 with TRBJ2-4; 8 bases agree with TRBD1. This CDR3 is built from 14 residues. V gave up 3 bases and J gave up 3 bases; unmatched junction bases: 1. Germline V lookup: CDR1 KGHSH, CDR2 LQKENI.

This chain connects TRBV19 to TRBJ1-2; possible D gene TRBD1, 5 bases. Germline CDR1 LNHDA, CDR2 SQIVND (reference sequence). The CDR3 is 14 amino acids. V lost 6 bases to trimming and J lost 4 bases, with 15 bases between them. Here the CDR3 reads CASRTGTGGYGYTF. The CDR3 nucleotides are TGTGCCAGTAGGACGGGAACTGGGGGCTATGGCTACACCTTC.

The J gene is TRBJ2-7, the V gene TRBV2, with 9 bases fitting TRBD1. V shed 5 bases and J 6 bases; nucleotides not matched to a gene: 11. Germline V gene data show CDR1 as SNHLY and CDR2 as FYNNEI. There are 15 residues in the CDR3. In nucleotides, the CDR3 is TGTGCCAGCAGTAAGACCGGGACAGGGATGGTCGAGCAGTACTTC. Amino acid sequence: CASSKTGTGMVEQYF.

This rearrangement joins TRBV20-1 to TRBJ2-2; the match to TRBD2 covers 10 bases. With 4 bases clipped from V and 0 bases from J, the junction kept 14 bases outside the gene matches. CDR1 DFQATT and CDR2 SNEGSKA come from the germline V gene (reference sequence). This CDR3 is built from 19 residues. In DNA, the CDR3 is TGCAGTGCTATCCTTCTAAATAGCGGGAGGATCTCGAACACCGGGGAGCTGTTTTTT. As protein: CSAILLNSGRISNTGELFF.

V gene TRBV20-1 combines with J gene TRBJ2-6; no firm D call. Germline CDR1 DFQATT, CDR2 SNEGSKA (reference sequence). There are 12 residues in the CDR3. CDR3 bases: TGCAGCGCCATCCGTGGGGCCAACGTCCTGACTTTC. This codes for CSAIRGANVLTF.